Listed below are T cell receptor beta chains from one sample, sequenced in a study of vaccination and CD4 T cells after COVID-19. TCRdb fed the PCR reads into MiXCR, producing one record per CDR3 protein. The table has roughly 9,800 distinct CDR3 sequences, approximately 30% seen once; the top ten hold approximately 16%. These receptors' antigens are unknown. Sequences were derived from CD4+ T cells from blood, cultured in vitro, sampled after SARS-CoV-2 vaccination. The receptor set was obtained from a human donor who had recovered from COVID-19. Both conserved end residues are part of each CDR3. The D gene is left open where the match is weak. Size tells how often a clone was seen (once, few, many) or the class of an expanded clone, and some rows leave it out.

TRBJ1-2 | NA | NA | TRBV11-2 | TGTGCCAGCAGCTCCCAAATGCGGGACTGGAACTTC | CASSSQMRDWNF
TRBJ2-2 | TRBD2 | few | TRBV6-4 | TGTGCCAGCAGTGTTGTACCGGGACTAGCGGGAGCCGGGGAGCTGTTTTTT | CASSVVPGLAGAGELFF
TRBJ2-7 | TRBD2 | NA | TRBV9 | TGTGCCAGCAGCGCTAAGACTAGCACCGAGCAGTACTTC | CASSAKTSTEQYF
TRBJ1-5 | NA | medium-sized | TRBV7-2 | TGTGCCAGCAGCCCCAAGGTCTATCAGCCCCAGCATTTT | CASSPKVYQPQHF
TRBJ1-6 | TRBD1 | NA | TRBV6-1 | TGTGCCAGCACCTATGGGACAGCGGGATACAATTCACCCCTCCACTTT | CASTYGTAGYNSPLHF
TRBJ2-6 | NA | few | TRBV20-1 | TGCAGTGCTAGGCCCACCCTCGGGGCCAACGTCCTGACTTTC | CSARPTLGANVLTF
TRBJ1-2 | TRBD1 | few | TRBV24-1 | TGTGCCACCAGTTCCGGGACAGGGATTAACTATGGCTACACCTTC | CATSSGTGINYGYTF
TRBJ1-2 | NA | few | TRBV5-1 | TGCGCCAGCAGCTTGGAAGGGACCTCCTATGGCTACACCTTC | CASSLEGTSYGYTF
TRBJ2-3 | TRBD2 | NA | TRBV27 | TGTGCCAGCAGTTTCGCGAGAGCGGGAATCTCTTATGGCACAGATACGCAGTATTTT | CASSFARAGISYGTDTQYF
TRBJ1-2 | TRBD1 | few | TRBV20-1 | TGCAGTGCTAGAGCCCCGGGACAGGGGGCGCGGGGCTACACCTTC | CSARAPGQGARGYTF
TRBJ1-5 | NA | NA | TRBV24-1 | TGTGCCACCAGTGACCCCGATCAGCCCCAGCATTTT | CATSDPDQPQHF
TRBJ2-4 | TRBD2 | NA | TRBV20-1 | TGCAGTGCGCGTCCGGTCGGGACTAGTGCGACCGGAAACATTCAGTACTTC | CSARPVGTSATGNIQYF
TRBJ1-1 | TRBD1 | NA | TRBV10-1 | TGCGCCAGCCCCAGACAGGGGCCGTCTTTCATGAACACTGAAGCTTTCTTT | CASPRQGPSFMNTEAFF
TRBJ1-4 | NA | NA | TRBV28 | TGTGCCAGCAGTTTGGCAGGGTCTAATGAAAAACTGTTTTTT | CASSLAGSNEKLFF
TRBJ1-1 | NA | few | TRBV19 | TGTGCCAGTAGTATACGCAGGGCCACTGAAGCTTTCTTT | CASSIRRATEAFF
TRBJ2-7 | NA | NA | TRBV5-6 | TGTGCCAGCAGCTTGGAGGCGGAACCCCTCTACGAGCAGTACTTC | CASSLEAEPLYEQYF
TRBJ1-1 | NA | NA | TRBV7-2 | TGTGCCAGCAGCTTAGTACAGGGATCCATGAACACTGAAGCTTTCTTT | CASSLVQGSMNTEAFF
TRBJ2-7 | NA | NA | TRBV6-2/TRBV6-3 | TGTGCCAGCAGACACGGGGCAGGGACCCCTACCTACGAGCAGTACTTC | CASRHGAGTPTYEQYF
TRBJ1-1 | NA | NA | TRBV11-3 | TGTGCCAGCAGCCGTATGCCTGGGGGTGAAGCTTTCTTT | CASSRMPGGEAFF
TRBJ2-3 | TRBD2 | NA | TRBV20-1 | TGCAGTGCTAGTGCCGGGAGGGCCGTAGATACGCAGTATTTT | CSASAGRAVDTQYF
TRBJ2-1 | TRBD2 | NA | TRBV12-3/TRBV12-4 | TGTGCCAGCAGTTCAAGGGGGGCTAGCGGGCAAGATTACAATGAGCAGTTCTTC | CASSSRGASGQDYNEQFF
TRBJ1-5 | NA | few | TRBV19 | TGTGCCAGTACCCCCCTCGGCTCTCAGCCCCAGCATTTT | CASTPLGSQPQHF
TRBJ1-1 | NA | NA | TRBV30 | TGTGCCTGGAGTTTCGAGGGCAGACGGAACACTGAAGCTTTCTTT | CAWSFEGRRNTEAFF
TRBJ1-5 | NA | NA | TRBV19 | TGTGCCAGTATGAACAGGCTTAGCAATCAGCCCCAGCATTTT | CASMNRLSNQPQHF
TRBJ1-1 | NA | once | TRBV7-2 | TGTGCCAGCAGCTTAGGCAGACACCACACTGAAGCTTTCTTT | CASSLGRHHTEAFF
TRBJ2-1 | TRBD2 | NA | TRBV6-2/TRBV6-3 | TGTGCCAGCAGAAGGACTAGAAATGAGCAGTTCTTC | CASRRTRNEQFF
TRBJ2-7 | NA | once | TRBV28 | TGTGCCAGCAGTTTGGCAGGGGACCCCACCTACGAGCAGTACTTC | CASSLAGDPTYEQYF
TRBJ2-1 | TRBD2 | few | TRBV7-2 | TGTGCCAGCAGCTTAGGTAGCGGGAGGATGAATGAGCAGTTCTTC | CASSLGSGRMNEQFF
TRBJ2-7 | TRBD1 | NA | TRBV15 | TGTGCCACCAGCAGAGATCTGACAGGGATCCACGAGCAGTACTTC | CATSRDLTGIHEQYF
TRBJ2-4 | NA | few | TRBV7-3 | TGTGCCAGCAGCTTACAGGACTATGGCATTCAGTACTTC | CASSLQDYGIQYF
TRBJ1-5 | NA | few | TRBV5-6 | TGTGCCAGCAGCCTACAGGGATCTCAGCAGCCCCAGCATTTT | CASSLQGSQQPQHF
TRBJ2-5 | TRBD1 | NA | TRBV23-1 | TGCGCCAGCAGTCTAAACACAGGGGAATTCAAAGAGACCCAGTACTTC | CASSLNTGEFKETQYF